The present T cell receptor (beta chain) was sequenced within a study of shared clonotypes between healthy human individuals. Overall study: In total, the donors were a couple of women and a few men aged 18 to 49.

Sequenced by immunoSEQ multiplex PCR; TCRdb stores in-frame clones only, minus some. Among around 940,000 clones, roughly 72% were seen once, and the ten largest hold about 1.5%. This CDR3 is 14 amino acids long. V lost 10 bases and J lost 3, with 18 bases in between. Germline loops: CDR1 MNHNS, CDR2 SASEGT. The chain uses TRBV6-1 and TRBJ1-1; a possible D gene is TRBD1 (6 bases). The sequenced sample consisted of memory CD4+ T cells sorted from blood. The sample's subset: CD45RA-negative fraction. This receptor was identified in a man aged 18 to 29 in good health. Here the CDR3 reads CANSELQGDTEAFF. CDR3 nucleotides: TGTGCCAACTCTGAGTTACAGGGAGACACTGAAGCTTTCTTT.